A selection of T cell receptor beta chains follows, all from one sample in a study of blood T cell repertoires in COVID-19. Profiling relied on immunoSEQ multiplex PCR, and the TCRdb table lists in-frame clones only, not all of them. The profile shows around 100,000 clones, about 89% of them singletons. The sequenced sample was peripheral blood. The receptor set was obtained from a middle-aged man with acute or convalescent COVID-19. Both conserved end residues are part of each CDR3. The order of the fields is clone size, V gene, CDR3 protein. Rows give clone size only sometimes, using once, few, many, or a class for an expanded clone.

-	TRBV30	CAWSEGAVLSGANVLTF
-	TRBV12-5	CASGLRRASYGYTF
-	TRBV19	CASSRLSSVYEQYF
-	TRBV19	CASSIASGSYEQYF
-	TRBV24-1	CATSDRGGQNTGELFF
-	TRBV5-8	CASSLGALSSYNEQFF
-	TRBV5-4	CASSLDLTGVGYTF
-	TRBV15	CATSSQRAGQIYEQYF
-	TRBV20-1	CSASRLATSTDTQYF
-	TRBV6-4	CASSAQWGSGSLSYNEQFF
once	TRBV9	CASSVEGGTEAFF
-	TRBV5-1	CASSLWGLEETGELFF
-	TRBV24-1	CATSDARPGLANEQFF
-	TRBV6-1	CASSESWGDLQFF
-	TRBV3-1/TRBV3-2	CASSQEAKHYGYTF
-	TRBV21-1	CASSKVHRESPPDSGNTIYF
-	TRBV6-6	CASNQAGDINTEAFF
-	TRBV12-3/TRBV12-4	CASSSSGEQYF
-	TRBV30	CACKTGYNEKLFF
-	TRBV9	CASSVAGTSDYEQYF
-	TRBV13	CASSPGAETLGYTF
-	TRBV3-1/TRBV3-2	CASSRSGGGDTQYF
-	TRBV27	CASSSGGSYNEQFF
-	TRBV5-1	CASSATRTSGNNEQFF
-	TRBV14	CASSQRQDVNYGYTF
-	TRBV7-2	CASSPQPGLYVRHF
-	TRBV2	CAGRTDAYEQYF
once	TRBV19	CASSMLAASTDTQYF
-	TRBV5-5	CASSNRDRTDNEQFF
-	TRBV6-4	CASSASGDNTGELFF
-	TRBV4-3	CASSPGQGQETQYF
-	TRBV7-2	CASSSYDRGSYNSPLHF
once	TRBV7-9	CASSLAGQGQPRSNQPQHF
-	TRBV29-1	CSVQSGNTIYF
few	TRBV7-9	CASSRTGPQPQHF
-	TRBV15	CATSIDRGEQFF
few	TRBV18	CASSPATAGGVTEAFF
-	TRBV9	CASSVGSAGLAGGNEQFF
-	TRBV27	CASSSILGAVRDEQFF
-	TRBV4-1	CASSATSGRFPNEQFF
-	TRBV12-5	CASGLLQGPGYTF
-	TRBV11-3	CASSSGGEVDTQYF
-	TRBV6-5	CASSYAGQGTEAFF
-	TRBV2	CARRTGVADTQYF
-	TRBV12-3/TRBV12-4	CASSWDSYGYTF
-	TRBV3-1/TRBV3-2	CASSPEDINEQFF
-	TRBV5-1	CASSPTGTGLRMAEAFF
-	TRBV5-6	CASSLRGSYNEQFF
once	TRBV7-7	CASSRTSGAQETQYF
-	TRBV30	CAWSFGPTGGGYGYTF
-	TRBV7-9	CASSFDRGEKLFF
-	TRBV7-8	CASSSTPNRAYEQYF
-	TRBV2	CASGYRGQETQYF